The 7 T cell receptor beta chains listed next were all sequenced from one sample in a study of T cell responses to AZD1222 COVID-19 vaccine. Assay used: immunoSEQ multiplex PCR; TCRdb lists only in-frame clones, some missing. The table shows 130,000 or so clones, with more than 80% occurring only once. The source was peripheral blood, collected on day 0 of AZD1222 vaccination. Source of these receptors: an adult in good health.

This rearrangement joins TRBV23-1 to TRBJ1-4, with 7 positions matching TRBD1. TRBV23-1 is an open reading frame whose function is uncertain. V dropped 2 bases and J dropped 2; count of bases not matched to a gene: 8. This CDR3 is built from 17 residues. The CDR3 reads CASSQPTGDGTNEKLFF. DNA of the CDR3: TGCGCCAGCAGTCAACCAACAGGGGACGGGACTAATGAAAAACTGTTTTTT.

J is TRBJ2-7 and V is TRBV18, with D possibly called TRBD1 or TRBD2 (5 bases each). Trimming left V 5 bases short and J 0 bases short, with 14 bases between. The CDR3 is 15 residues long. Germline loops: CDR1 KGHSH, CDR2 LQKENI. CDR3 sequence: CASSKRDANSYEQYF. CDR3 nucleotides: TGTGCCAGCTCAAAACGGGACGCGAACTCCTACGAGCAGTACTTC.

This rearrangement joins TRBV5-1 to TRBJ2-3, with no clear D. Deletions cut 6 bases from V and 2 bases from J, with 13 bases between. CDR1 and CDR2 (germline): SGHRS, YFSETQ. CDR3 size: 14 residues. In nucleotides, the CDR3 is TGCGCCAGCACCCAATTCCATAACACAGATACGCAGTATTTT. Its protein is CASTQFHNTDTQYF.

The rearrangement joins TRBV6-2 or TRBV6-3 to TRBJ1-2, with D maybe TRBD1 (5 bases). Germline values: CDR1 MNHEY, CDR2 SVGEGT. V lost 0 bases and J lost 2, with 19 bases in between. The CDR3 has 18 amino acids. The DNA for the CDR3 is TGTGCCAGCAGTTACTCATCGAAGCCTACAGGCGGAAACTATGGCTACACCTTC. This codes for CASSYSSKPTGGNYGYTF.

This chain links TRBV18 with TRBJ2-7; no clear D. CDR3 length: 14 residues. V was clipped by 3 bases and J by 2 bases, with 11 bases between them. Germline lookup yields CDR1 KGHSH and CDR2 LQKENI. The CDR3 coding sequence is TGTGCCAGCTCACCTGCAACGGATCCCTACGAGCAGTACTTC. Translated: CASSPATDPYEQYF.

The CDR3 DNA is TGTGCCAGCAGTTCAACCCTACAGGGTAACACTGAAGCTTTCTTT. As protein: CASSSTLQGNTEAFF. This rearrangement joins TRBV7-6 to TRBJ1-1; D is possibly TRBD1 (6 bases). This CDR3 contains 15 residues. V lost 6 bases and J lost 2, with 16 bases in between. Germline V gives CDR1 SGHVS, CDR2 FNYEAQ.

About this clone: Other DNA sequences in the sample encode the same CDR3. The chain joins TRBV6-5 to TRBJ2-7; 7 positions agree with TRBD1. Trimming cost V 2 bases and J 7 bases; bases outside gene matches: 5. There are 13 residues in the CDR3. The germline CDR1 and CDR2 sequences are MNHEY and SVGAGI. CDR3 protein: CASSYNRGGEQYF. The CDR3 DNA is TGTGCCAGCAGTTACAACAGGGGCGGAGAGCAGTACTTC.